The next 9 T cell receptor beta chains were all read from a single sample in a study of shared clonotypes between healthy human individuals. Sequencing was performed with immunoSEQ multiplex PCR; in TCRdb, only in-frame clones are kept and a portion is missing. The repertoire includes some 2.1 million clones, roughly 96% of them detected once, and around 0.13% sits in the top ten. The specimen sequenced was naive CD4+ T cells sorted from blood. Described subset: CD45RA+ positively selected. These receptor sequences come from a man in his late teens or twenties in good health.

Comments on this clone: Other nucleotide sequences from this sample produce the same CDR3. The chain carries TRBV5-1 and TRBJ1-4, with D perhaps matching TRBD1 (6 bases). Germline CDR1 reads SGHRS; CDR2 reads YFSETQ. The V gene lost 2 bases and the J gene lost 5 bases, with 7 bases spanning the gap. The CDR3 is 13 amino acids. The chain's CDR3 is CASSFGQNEKLFF. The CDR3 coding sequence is TGCGCCAGCAGCTTTGGACAGAATGAAAAACTGTTTTTT. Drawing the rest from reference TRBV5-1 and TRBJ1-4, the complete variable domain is KAGVTQTPRYLIKTRGQQVTLSCSPISGHRSVSWYQQTPGQGLQFLFEYFSETQRNKGNFPGRFSGRQFSNSRSEMNVSTLELGDSALYLCASSFGQNEKLFFGSGTQLSVL.

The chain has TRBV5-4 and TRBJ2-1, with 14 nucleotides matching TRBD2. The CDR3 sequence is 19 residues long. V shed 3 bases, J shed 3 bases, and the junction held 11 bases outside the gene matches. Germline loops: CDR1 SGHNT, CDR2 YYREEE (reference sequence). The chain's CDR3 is CASSSRGLAGVRHYNEQFF. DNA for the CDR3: TGTGCCAGCAGCTCCCGGGGACTAGCGGGAGTCAGGCACTACAATGAGCAGTTCTTC.

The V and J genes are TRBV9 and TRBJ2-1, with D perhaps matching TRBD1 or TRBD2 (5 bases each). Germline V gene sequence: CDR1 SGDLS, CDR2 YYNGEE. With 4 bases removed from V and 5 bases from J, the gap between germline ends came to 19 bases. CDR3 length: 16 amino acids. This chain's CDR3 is CASSPSGRVRDNEQFF. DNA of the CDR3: TGTGCCAGCAGCCCATCGGGGCGGGTGAGAGACAATGAGCAGTTCTTC.

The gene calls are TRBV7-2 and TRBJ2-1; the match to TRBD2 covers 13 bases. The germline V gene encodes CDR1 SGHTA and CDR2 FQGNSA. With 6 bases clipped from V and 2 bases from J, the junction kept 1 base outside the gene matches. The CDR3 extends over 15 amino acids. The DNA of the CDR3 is TGTGCCAGCAGAGGGACTAGCGGGGCCTACAATGAGCAGTTCTTC. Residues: CASRGTSGAYNEQFF. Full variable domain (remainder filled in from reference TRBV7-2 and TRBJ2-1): GAGVSQSPSNKVTEKGKDVELRCDPISGHTALYWYRQSLGQGLEFLIYFQGNSAPDKSGLPSDRFSAERTGGSVSTLTIQRTQQEDSAVYLCASRGTSGAYNEQFFGPGTRLTVL.

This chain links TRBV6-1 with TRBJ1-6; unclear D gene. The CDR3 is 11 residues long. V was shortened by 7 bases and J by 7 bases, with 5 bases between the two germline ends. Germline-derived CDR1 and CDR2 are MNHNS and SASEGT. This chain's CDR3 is CASMGNSPLHF. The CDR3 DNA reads TGTGCCAGCATGGGGAATTCACCCCTCCACTTT.

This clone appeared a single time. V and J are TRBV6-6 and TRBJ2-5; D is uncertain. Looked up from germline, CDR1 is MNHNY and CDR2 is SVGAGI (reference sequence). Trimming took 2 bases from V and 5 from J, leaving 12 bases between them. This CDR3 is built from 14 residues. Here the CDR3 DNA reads TGTGCCAGCAGTTACGCCCCTGGTCAGGAGACCCAGTACTTC. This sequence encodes CASSYAPGQETQYF.

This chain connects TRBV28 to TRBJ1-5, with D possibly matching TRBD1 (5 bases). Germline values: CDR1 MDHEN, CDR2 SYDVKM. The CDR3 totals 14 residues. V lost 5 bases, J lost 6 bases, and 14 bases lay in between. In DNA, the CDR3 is TGTGCCAGCAGTCCGGTTGACAGAAGTCAGCCCCAGCATTTT. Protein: CASSPVDRSQPQHF. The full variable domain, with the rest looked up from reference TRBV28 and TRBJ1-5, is DVKVTQSSRYLVKRTGEKVFLECVQDMDHENMFWYRQDPGLGLRLIYFSYDVKMKEKGDIPEGYSVSREKKERFSLILESASTNQTSMYLCASSPVDRSQPQHFGDGTRLSIL.

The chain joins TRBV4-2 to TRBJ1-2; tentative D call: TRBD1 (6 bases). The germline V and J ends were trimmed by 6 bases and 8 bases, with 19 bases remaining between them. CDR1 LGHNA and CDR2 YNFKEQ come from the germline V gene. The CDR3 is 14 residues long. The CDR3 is CASRVGGGGLGYTF. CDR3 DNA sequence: TGTGCCAGCAGGGTCGGTGGAGGGGGATTAGGCTACACCTTC.

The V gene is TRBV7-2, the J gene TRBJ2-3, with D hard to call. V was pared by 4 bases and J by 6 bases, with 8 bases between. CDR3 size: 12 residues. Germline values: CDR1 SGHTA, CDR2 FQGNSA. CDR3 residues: CASSSLADTQYF. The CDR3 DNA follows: TGTGCCAGCAGCTCCTTGGCTGATACGCAGTATTTT.